This record concerns one T cell receptor (beta chain) sequence. What it recognizes is unknown. V lost 4 bases, J lost 7 bases, and 11 bases lay in between. The CDR3 runs 13 residues. The germline V gene encodes CDR1 MGHDK and CDR2 SYGVNS. The sample belongs to a study of cytotoxic CD8 clonotypes in ibrutinib-treated CLL. Background on the study: Following treatment for a median roughly 11 months, range 6 to 36, response samples were then taken. Study outcomes and limitations: Treatment left the uncommon public clonotypes either contracted or stable in frequency. In comparison with age-matched healthy donors, baseline clonality was higher and tracked circulating CD8+ T-cell counts.

TCRdb keeps only in-frame clones here, not all; method: immunoSEQ multiplex PCR. The top ten clones hold roughly a tenth of a sample with 35,000 to 40,000 clones, roughly 70% of them seen once. The TCR sequence derives from a human donor with chronic lymphocytic leukemia. V gene TRBV25-1 combines with J gene TRBJ1-5; D remains unclear. Specimen: PBMCs, collected at disease progression, from a patient treated with ibrutinib. CDR3 DNA: TGTGCCAGCAGTGCGCGCACGGAGCAGCCCCAGCATTTT. Translated, it gives CASSARTEQPQHF.